What follows is one TCR beta chain and its context. No antigen is known for it. Base qualities are not recorded, but no much larger clone differs from it by a single base. Libraries were made using the immunoSEQ multiplex PCR assay. Drawn from immuneACCESS, this table holds only the in-frame rearrangements with V and J called that TCRdb kept. Clones are partly lost; checked studies trace under half to an unresolved V gene and leave the rest unexplained. For this sample the table gives approximately 49,000 clones, of which more than 85% were detected only once. About 3.8% of the sample rests with the top ten. The data originate from a study of technical replicates of blood from a handful of donors (TCRdb year 2017). Cut back by 8 bases and 2 bases, the V and J ends lie 13 bases apart. The germline V gene gives CDR1 as SQVTM and CDR2 as ANQGSEA. The CDR3 measures 13 amino acids from cysteine to phenylalanine. Solely the CDR3 DNA is kept, with 39 bases framed from the first base.

The chain joins TRBV29-1 to TRBJ2-1, with the D segment identity uncertain. Sequenced input: PBMCs. The receptor comes from a human donor in good health. Some clones in this sample may be carry-over from other donors' samples. The DNA sequence is TGCAGCACGGATCAAGACACCTACAATGAGCAGTTCTTC. The resulting protein is CSTDQDTYNEQFF.